In its sample, the clone carrying this T cell receptor (beta chain) was seen a few times. The source of the sample is a study of regulatory T cells in long-lasting Graves disease. Arm-PCR of CDR3 regions with iRepertoire HTBI primers generated TCR beta libraries. Methods used by the authors: Identification of gene segments yielded more than 55 TRBV and 14 TRBJ across samples. TCRdb itself ran the multiplex PCR reads through MiXCR, one entry per CDR3 protein. TCRdb, not the authors, supplied the V and J calls. The data contain 200,000 to 250,000 distinct CDR3 sequences, approximately 19% of them singletons. The sample's time point: newly diagnosed GD, antithyroid drugs for less than 3 months. Isolated PBMC RNA provided the starting material for the TCR library. The same sample was also used in a study of T cells in Graves' hyperthyroidism and ophthalmopathy. Per that study: Uncontrolled infection, other autoimmune disease, pregnancy or lactation excluded patients.

The sample in question was peripheral blood mononuclear cells (PBMCs), obtained at new diagnosis, from a patient treated with antithyroid drugs. The source of this sequence is a woman aged 30 to 39 with Graves disease.

CDR3 loop: CASSLRTDKAKNIQYF. In DNA form, the CDR3 reads TGTGCCAGTAGCCTCCGGACAGATAAAGCCAAAAACATTCAGTACTTC. The J gene is TRBJ2-4, the V gene TRBV19, with a tentative D call TRBD1 (6 bases). Germline values: CDR1 LNHDA, CDR2 SQIVND (reference sequence). CDR3 length: 16 amino acids. V was pared by 6 bases and J by 0 bases, with 15 bases between.